The 32 T cell receptor beta chains presented below share a single source sample, sequenced in a study of Ad26.COV2.S vaccination and SARS-CoV-2 variants. Data came from immunoSEQ multiplex PCR; TCRdb stores just in-frame clones and leaves some out. Counted here are roughly 400,000 clones, around nine tenths occurring once; the ten biggest clones make up under 2%. Described treatment: 19 received Ad26.COV2.S at low or high dose, single or two shots; about 5 received placebo; per-sample allocation not given. Sampling happened 63 days after the first vaccine or placebo injection. The material sequenced was peripheral blood, taken in a trial of Ad26.COV2.S vaccine versus placebo. The receptors shown here come from a person aged 18-65 years who received the Ad26.COV2.S COVID-19 vaccine or a placebo.

The J gene is TRBJ2-7, the V gene TRBV3-1 (or the pseudogene TRBV3-2), with 9 positions matching TRBD1. There are 20 residues in the CDR3. J gave up 6 bases and V 0 bases, and 21 bases lay outside the gene matches. Germline loops: CDR1 LGHDT, CDR2 YNNKEL (reference sequence). CDR3 loop: CASSQDRVEQGAAGPSEQYF. CDR3 coding DNA: TGTGCCAGCAGCCAAGATCGGGTAGAACAGGGGGCAGCGGGACCCTCCGAGCAGTACTTC.

J is TRBJ2-1 and V is TRBV5-4; the match to TRBD1 covers 9 bases. Germline V CDR1 and CDR2: SGHNT, YYREEE (reference sequence). With V trimmed by 1 base and J by 7 bases, 6 bases remained unmatched. The CDR3 has 15 residues. For the CDR3, the DNA is TGTGCCAGCAGCTTGACAGGGGGCAACTCGAATGAGCAGTTCTTC. Amino acid sequence: CASSLTGGNSNEQFF.

The rearrangement uses TRBV5-5 and TRBJ2-7; TRBD2 agrees at 13 bases. The germline V gene encodes CDR1 SGHKS and CDR2 YYEKEE (reference sequence). The CDR3 loop spans 15 amino acids. Losses at the gene ends were 3 bases for V and 2 bases for J; bases not matched to a gene: 2. DNA of the CDR3: TGTGCCAGCAGCTCCGGGACTAGCGGGACCTACGAGCAGTACTTC. Protein sequence: CASSSGTSGTYEQYF.

V is TRBV9 and J is TRBJ2-6; unclear D gene. Germline assignment: CDR1 SGDLS and CDR2 YYNGEE. Trimming removed 2 bases from V and 0 bases from J, with 9 bases in between. The CDR3 is 16 amino acids. The CDR3, as DNA: TGTGCCAGCAGCGTTGCTAGGACCTCTGGGGCCAACGTCCTGACTTTC. This gives the protein CASSVARTSGANVLTF.

The V call is TRBV30, the J call TRBJ2-1; perhaps D is TRBD1 or TRBD2 (5 bases each). CDR1 and CDR2 (germline): GTSNPN, SVGIG (reference sequence). The CDR3 length is 13 residues. V was clipped by 5 bases and J by 5 bases, with 13 bases between them. The CDR3 here is CAWSGTNDNEQFF. The CDR3 nucleotides are TGTGCCTGGTCCGGGACCAACGACAATGAGCAGTTCTTC.

The rearrangement joins TRBV11-3 to TRBJ2-3; TRBD2 might be the D (6 bases). Per the germline V gene, CDR1 is SGHNT and CDR2 is YENEEA. The CDR3 is made up of 16 amino acids. V was cut by 1 base and J by 5 bases, with 16 bases left in between. The CDR3 loop is CASSLGRTGAGDTQYF. CDR3 nucleotides: TGTGCCAGCAGCTTAGGCCGGACGGGAGCAGGAGATACGCAGTATTTT.

For the CDR3, the DNA is TGTGCCAGCAGCCAAAGGTGGGAGAACCAAGAGACCCAGTACTTC. Amino acids: CASSQRWENQETQYF. The chain couples TRBV4-2 to TRBJ2-5; possible D gene TRBD2, 5 bases. The CDR3 is 15 amino acids. Between the trimmed V and J ends, which lost 2 bases and 0 bases, there was a span of 10 bases. Germline V lookup: CDR1 LGHNA, CDR2 YNFKEQ.

The chain is built from TRBV4-2 and TRBJ2-4; D remains unclear. The V and J ends lost 1 base and 6 bases respectively, with 7 bases between them. Germline-derived CDR1 and CDR2 are LGHNA and YNFKEQ. The CDR3 contains 13 residues. The CDR3 is CASSQGPRNIQYF. The CDR3 region has the DNA TGTGCCAGCAGCCAAGGACCCAGAAACATTCAGTACTTC.

The chain recombines TRBV12-3 or TRBV12-4 with TRBJ1-1, with 10 bases aligning to TRBD1. The CDR3 contains 13 residues. V lost 5 bases to trimming and J lost 7 bases; unmatched junction nucleotides: 4. This CDR3 reads CASSLGQGYEAFF. The CDR3 DNA reads TGTGCCAGCAGTCTGGGACAGGGGTATGAAGCTTTCTTT.

The chain uses TRBV11-2 and TRBJ2-1; perhaps TRBD1 as D (8 bases). From germline, CDR1 is SGHAT and CDR2 FQNNGV. V dropped 5 bases and J dropped 10 bases, with 27 bases sitting between them. This CDR3 region has 17 residues. As DNA, the CDR3 is TGTGCCAGCAGCCCAGGGGGCGGCGGGAGATTGCGACGGGAGCAGTTCTTC. Translating gives CASSPGGGGRLRREQFF.

This clone has only one observation. V and J are TRBV5-1 and TRBJ2-3, with D unclear. V was trimmed by 4 bases and J by 0 bases, leaving 15 bases between them. Germline V gene lookup returns CDR1 SGHRS and CDR2 YFSETQ. This CDR3 has 16 residues. CDR3 protein: CASSPPSRGSTDTQYF. The CDR3 nucleotides read TGCGCCAGCAGCCCGCCGTCCCGAGGAAGCACAGATACGCAGTATTTT.

CDR3 coding DNA: TGTGCCAGCAGTTACCCCACCGGGGGGGCCGGCACTGAAGCTTTCTTT. This translates into CASSYPTGGAGTEAFF. The V and J genes are TRBV6-5 and TRBJ1-1; D is perhaps TRBD1 (6 bases). Trimming removed 2 bases from V and 4 bases from J, with 17 bases in between. Germline-derived CDR1 and CDR2 are MNHEY and SVGAGI. The CDR3 spans 16 residues.

This clone was picked up one time. The rearrangement joins TRBV18 to TRBJ2-2, with TRBD2 matching over 9 bases. From germline, CDR1 is KGHSH and CDR2 LQKENI. V was clipped by 3 bases and J by 5 bases; unmatched bases: 7. This CDR3 is built from 16 residues. The CDR3 sequence: CASSPLGLAGTGELFF. Written as DNA, the CDR3 is TGTGCCAGCTCACCTCTCGGCCTAGCGGGAACCGGGGAGCTGTTTTTT.

The chain employs TRBV28 and TRBJ2-2; D is unresolved. Per germline, CDR1 MDHEN and CDR2 SYDVKM. Deletions cut 3 bases from V and 7 bases from J, with 6 bases between. The CDR3 runs 12 residues. In DNA form, the CDR3 reads TGTGCCAGCAGTTTGGGGAACGGGGAGCTGTTTTTT. Residues: CASSLGNGELFF. The whole variable domain, filled in from reference TRBV28 and TRBJ2-2, reads DVKVTQSSRYLVKRTGEKVFLECVQDMDHENMFWYRQDPGLGLRLIYFSYDVKMKEKGDIPEGYSVSREKKERFSLILESASTNQTSMYLCASSLGNGELFFGEGSRLTVL.

The genes are TRBV9 and TRBJ1-1, with D perhaps TRBD1 (6 bases). CDR1 and CDR2 (germline): SGDLS, YYNGEE. The CDR3 has 13 residues. V was pared by 4 bases and J by 2 bases, with 9 bases between. The CDR3 loop reads CASSPRGNTEAFF. CDR3 nucleotide sequence: TGTGCCAGCAGCCCCAGGGGTAACACTGAAGCTTTCTTT.

This chain joins TRBV30 and TRBJ2-7; 7 bases are a match to TRBD1. This CDR3 contains 12 residues. Germline trimming cut 5 bases from V and 3 bases from J; bases unmatched to any gene: 4. Germline V lookup: CDR1 GTSNPN, CDR2 SVGIG (reference sequence). CDR3 sequence (DNA): TGTGCCTGGGCAACAGGGGTCTACGAGCAGTACTTC. Amino acid sequence: CAWATGVYEQYF.

This chain joins TRBV21-1 and TRBJ2-1; the listed D gene, TRBD2, was not tested against the DNA. TRBV21-1 is noted as a pseudogene. The CDR3 extends over 16 amino acids. CDR3 DNA: TGTGCCAGCACCAAACTACCAGGGGCGGGGGTCAATGAGCAGTTCTTC. Protein: CASTKLPGAGVNEQFF.

This chain uses TRBV4-1 with TRBJ2-1; D ambiguous. The CDR3 is 16 amino acids. Germline assignment: CDR1 MGHRA and CDR2 YSYEKL. The V end lost 0 bases, the J end lost 0 bases, and 9 bases lay between the germline ends. The chain's CDR3 is CASSQERVLSYNEQFF. The CDR3 DNA follows: TGCGCCAGCAGCCAAGAACGGGTGCTCTCCTACAATGAGCAGTTCTTC.

The V call is TRBV4-2, the J call TRBJ2-5, with D maybe TRBD1 (6 bases). Germline V lookup: CDR1 LGHNA, CDR2 YNFKEQ. Trimming cost V 4 bases and J 4 bases, with 22 bases left between them. The CDR3 contains 17 residues. Here the CDR3 DNA reads TGTGCCAGCAGCCTTTCGACAGGAGCGGTAAGAGGAGAGACCCAGTACTTC. Translated, it gives CASSLSTGAVRGETQYF.

This chain uses TRBV5-1 with TRBJ2-7; TRBD2 agrees at 8 bases. Trimming removed 4 bases from V and 0 bases from J; junction bases left unmatched: 6. The CDR3 covers 15 residues. The V gene's germline CDR1 is SGHRS and CDR2 YFSETQ. The CDR3 sequence: CASSTGLANSYEQYF. CDR3 coding DNA: TGCGCCAGCAGCACAGGACTAGCTAACTCCTACGAGCAGTACTTC.

The chain employs TRBV29-1 and TRBJ2-7, with D perhaps matching TRBD1 (6 bases). Germline V gene data show CDR1 as SQVTM and CDR2 as ANQGSEA. The CDR3 is 11 residues long. Trimming cost V 6 bases and J 3 bases, with 9 bases left between them. CDR3: CSVTTGYEQYF. CDR3 DNA sequence: TGCAGCGTGACGACAGGCTACGAGCAGTACTTC.

The genes are TRBV5-1 and TRBJ1-2, with 9 bases lining up with TRBD1. The CDR3 sequence is 14 residues long. V shed 2 bases, J shed 6 bases, and the junction held 5 bases outside the gene matches. Germline lookup yields CDR1 SGHRS and CDR2 YFSETQ. In DNA, the CDR3 is TGCGCCAGCAGCTTCCGGGACAGGGTTAATGGCTACACCTTC. It specifies CASSFRDRVNGYTF.

The CDR3 DNA is TGTGCCAGCAGCTTGGGACACCGGAACACTGAAGCTTTCTTT. Translated, it gives CASSLGHRNTEAFF. The chain uses TRBV7-2 and TRBJ1-1; maybe TRBD1 (6 bases). Germline V lookup: CDR1 SGHTA, CDR2 FQGNSA. This CDR3 comprises 14 residues. V dropped 3 bases and J dropped 1 base, with 9 bases sitting between them.

The chain links TRBV6-5 to TRBJ1-5, with D perhaps matching TRBD1 (5 bases). CDR1 MNHEY and CDR2 SVGAGI come from the germline V gene. There are 14 residues in the CDR3. Between the trimmed V and J ends, which lost 6 bases and 7 bases, there was a span of 16 bases. Written as DNA, the CDR3 is TGTGCCAGCAGAGACCGGGGCCTTGCACAGCCCCAGCATTTT. Translation: CASRDRGLAQPQHF.

The V call is TRBV12-3 or TRBV12-4, the J call TRBJ1-2; weak D call: TRBD1 (6 bases). Trimming removed 5 bases at V and 5 bases at J, with 12 bases between. This CDR3 comprises 13 residues. CDR3 sequence reads: CASSPTGWYGYTF. The CDR3, as DNA: TGTGCCAGCAGTCCCACAGGGTGGTATGGCTACACCTTC.

This clone was seen a single time. The chain is built from TRBV2 and TRBJ2-2; 7 bases line up with TRBD2. The ends lost 5 bases at V and 1 base at J; junction bases unmatched: 4. This CDR3 contains 15 residues. In germline, CDR1 is SNHLY, CDR2 FYNNEI. The DNA of the CDR3 is TGTGCCAGCAGTCAGGCTAGCGGGAACACCGGGGAGCTGTTTTTT. Protein sequence: CASSQASGNTGELFF.

This chain uses TRBV27 with TRBJ2-1, with 11 bases identical to TRBD1. The CDR3 is 14 residues long. The V segment lost 11 bases and the J segment 8 bases; nucleotides outside the gene matches: 11. CDR1 and CDR2 (germline): MNHEY, SMNVEV (reference sequence). The CDR3 DNA sequence: TGTGCCTCCTACCGGGACAGGGGGAGGCATGAGCAGTTCTTC. Translating it yields CASYRDRGRHEQFF.

The chain uses TRBV7-3 and TRBJ2-2; 10 bases map to TRBD1. CDR1 is SGHTA, CDR2 FQGTGA, per germline. The CDR3 length is 15 residues. V lost 5 bases to trimming and J lost 6 bases; unmatched junction nucleotides: 6. Here the CDR3 DNA reads TGTGCCAGCAGCCAGACAGGGGGCCTTCCCGGGGAGCTGTTTTTT. Amino acid sequence: CASSQTGGLPGELFF.

The chain is built from TRBV19 and TRBJ2-7, with 8 nucleotides matching TRBD1. Germline values: CDR1 LNHDA, CDR2 SQIVND (reference sequence). The J segment lost 2 bases and the V segment lost 4 bases, leaving 4 bases of the junction unmatched. CDR3 length equals 14 residues. The CDR3: CASSSGQGAYEQYF. DNA of the CDR3: TGTGCCAGTAGTAGTGGACAGGGCGCCTACGAGCAGTACTTC.

For this clone: No DNA is shown, since the ends of the CDR3 on it are uncertain; the CDR3 is the one TCRdb lists. The chain combines TRBV7-9 with TRBJ2-1; the table assigns TRBD2, which was not confirmed against the DNA. The CDR3 sequence runs 13 residues, both termini included. The germline gives CDR1 SEHNR, CDR2 FQNEAQ (reference sequence). CDR3 in amino acids: CASSPSGREGQFF.

V is TRBV28 and J is TRBJ1-5, with D hard to call. V was trimmed by 11 bases and J by 2 bases, leaving 7 bases between them. The V gene's germline CDR1 is MDHEN and CDR2 SYDVKM. The CDR3 has 11 residues. In DNA, the CDR3 is TGTGCCGCCGGACGCAATCAGCCCCAGCATTTT. Protein sequence: CAAGRNQPQHF.

The V and J genes are TRBV5-1 and TRBJ2-5; no clear D gene. The CDR3 totals 13 residues. The V end lost 2 bases, the J end lost 4 bases, and 9 bases lay between the germline ends. CDR1 and CDR2 (germline): SGHRS, YFSETQ. The CDR3 DNA reads as TGCGCCAGCAGCTTTCGTGATTCAGAGACCCAGTACTTC. Its protein is CASSFRDSETQYF. The full variable domain, rest sourced from reference TRBV5-1 and TRBJ2-5, is KAGVTQTPRYLIKTRGQQVTLSCSPISGHRSVSWYQQTPGQGLQFLFEYFSETQRNKGNFPGRFSGRQFSNSRSEMNVSTLELGDSALYLCASSFRDSETQYFGPGTRLLVL.